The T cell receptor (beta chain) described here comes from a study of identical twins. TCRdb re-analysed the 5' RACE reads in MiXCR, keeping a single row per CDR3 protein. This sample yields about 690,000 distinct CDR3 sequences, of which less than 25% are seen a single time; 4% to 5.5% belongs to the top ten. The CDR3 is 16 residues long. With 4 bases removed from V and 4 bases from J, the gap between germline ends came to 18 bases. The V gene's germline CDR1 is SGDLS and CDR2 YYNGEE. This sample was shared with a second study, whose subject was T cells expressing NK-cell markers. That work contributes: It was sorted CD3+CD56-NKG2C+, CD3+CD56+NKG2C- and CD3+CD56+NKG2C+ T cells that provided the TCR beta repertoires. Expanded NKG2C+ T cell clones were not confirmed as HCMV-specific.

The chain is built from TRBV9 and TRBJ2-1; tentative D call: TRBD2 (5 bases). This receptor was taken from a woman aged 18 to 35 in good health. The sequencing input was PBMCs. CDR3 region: CASSPRGSEMYNEQFF. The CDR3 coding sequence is TGTGCCAGCAGCCCCCGGGGAAGCGAGATGTACAATGAGCAGTTCTTC. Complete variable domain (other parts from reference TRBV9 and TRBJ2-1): DSGVTQTPKHLITATGQRVTLRCSPRSGDLSVYWYQQSLDQGLQFLIQYYNGEERAKGNILERFSAQQFPDLHSELNLSSLELGDSALYFCASSPRGSEMYNEQFFGPGTRLTVL.